These 32 T cell receptor beta chains originate from one sample sequenced in a study of shared clonotypes between healthy human individuals. Clones were sequenced by immunoSEQ multiplex PCR, and TCRdb holds only the in-frame ones, with some missing. Of 300,000 to 350,000 clones listed, 73% were seen once; the top ten hold 10%. Sequenced input: memory CD4+ T cells sorted from blood. As for subset: CD45RA-negative fraction. These TCRs come from a man in his thirties or forties in good health.

This clone was observed at least ten times. The rearrangement uses TRBV19 and TRBJ2-3; tentatively, D is TRBD2 (6 bases). Germline CDR1 and CDR2: LNHDA and SQIVND (reference sequence). The CDR3 sequence is 15 residues long. V dropped 6 bases and J dropped 0 bases, with 13 bases sitting between them. CDR3 nucleotide sequence: TGTGCCAGTAGGGGGCTAGCGACCAGCACAGATACGCAGTATTTT. It encodes CASRGLATSTDTQYF. The full variable domain, rest sourced from reference TRBV19 and TRBJ2-3, is DGGITQSPKYLFRKEGQNVTLSCEQNLNHDAMYWYRQDPGQGLRLIYYSQIVNDFQKGDIAEGYSVSREKKESFPLTVTSAQKNPTAFYLCASRGLATSTDTQYFGPGTRLTVL.

This sequence joins TRBV2 and TRBJ1-2; no firm D call. V gave up 4 bases and J gave up 6 bases, with 6 bases separating them. CDR1 is SNHLY and CDR2 is FYNNEI in the germline V gene. The CDR3 sequence is 11 residues long. CDR3 DNA: TGTGCCAGCAGTGGGACGGATGGCTACACCTTC. As protein: CASSGTDGYTF.

This clone turned up a few times. V gene TRBV19 combines with J gene TRBJ2-3; no reliable D call. This CDR3 is 11 amino acids long. V lost 9 bases to trimming and J lost 6 bases, with 10 bases between them. The germline CDR1 and CDR2 sequences are LNHDA and SQIVND (reference sequence). This CDR3 is CASAIGDTQYF. The CDR3 DNA is TGTGCCAGCGCAATTGGCGATACGCAGTATTTT.

V gene TRBV6-6 combines with J gene TRBJ1-1, with D uncertain. The germline CDR1 and CDR2 sequences are MNHNY and SVGAGI (reference sequence). Trimming removed 2 bases at V and 2 bases at J, with 6 bases between. The CDR3 has 13 residues. The CDR3 coding sequence is TGTGCCAGCAGTTACAATAGTAACACTGAAGCTTTCTTT. Translating gives CASSYNSNTEAFF.

This clone has a count of ten or more. The chain uses TRBV9 and TRBJ2-3, with unresolved D. Germline V gene lookup returns CDR1 SGDLS and CDR2 YYNGEE. The V gene lost 4 bases and the J gene lost 2 bases, with 17 bases spanning the gap. The CDR3 extends over 16 amino acids. The DNA for the CDR3 is TGTGCCAGCAGCCCAACATCCGCGACCTACACAGATACGCAGTATTTT. As protein: CASSPTSATYTDTQYF.

V gene TRBV2 combines with J gene TRBJ1-5, with TRBD1 identical over 9 bases. The CDR3 has 15 residues. V trimming: 5 bases; J trimming: 3 bases; junction bases outside the gene matches: 5. The germline V gene encodes CDR1 SNHLY and CDR2 FYNNEI. The CDR3 DNA reads TGTGCCAGCAGTACAACAGGGGGCTCCAATCAGCCCCAGCATTTT. Protein: CASSTTGGSNQPQHF. Full variable domain (outside the CDR3, taken from reference TRBV2 and TRBJ1-5): EPEVTQTPSHQVTQMGQEVILRCVPISNHLYFYWYRQILGQKVEFLVSFYNNEISEKSEIFDDQFSVERPDGSNFTLKIRSTKLEDSAMYFCASSTTGGSNQPQHFGDGTRLSIL.

This rearrangement joins TRBV27 to TRBJ2-1; weak D call: TRBD2 (5 bases). Per the germline V gene, CDR1 is MNHEY and CDR2 is SMNVEV (reference sequence). V lost 5 bases and J 0 bases, leaving 11 bases between the germline ends. CDR3 size: 15 residues. The CDR3 sequence: CASSVSVSSYNEQFF. The CDR3 region has the DNA TGTGCCAGCAGTGTTAGCGTCAGCTCCTACAATGAGCAGTTCTTC.

The J gene is TRBJ1-5, the V gene TRBV19, with a weak D call TRBD1 (5 bases). V lost 10 bases and J lost 2, with 15 bases in between. Germline assignment: CDR1 LNHDA and CDR2 SQIVND (reference sequence). The CDR3 contains 14 residues. CDR3 in amino acids: CATSWGVGNQPQHF. The CDR3 DNA follows: TGTGCCACCTCTTGGGGGGTGGGCAATCAGCCCCAGCATTTT. Full variable domain (remainder filled in from reference TRBV19 and TRBJ1-5): DGGITQSPKYLFRKEGQNVTLSCEQNLNHDAMYWYRQDPGQGLRLIYYSQIVNDFQKGDIAEGYSVSREKKESFPLTVTSAQKNPTAFYLCATSWGVGNQPQHFGDGTRLSIL.

The chain recombines TRBV27 with TRBJ2-1; no definite D call. In germline, CDR1 is MNHEY, CDR2 SMNVEV (reference sequence). Deletions cut 2 bases from V and 8 bases from J, with 13 bases between. This CDR3 has 14 amino acids. The CDR3 DNA reads TGTGCCAGCAGTTTACAAGCTGCAGCCTATGAGCAGTTCTTC. It yields the protein CASSLQAAAYEQFF.

This chain joins TRBV5-4 and TRBJ2-7; 8 nucleotides agree with TRBD1. Germline CDR1 SGHNT, CDR2 YYREEE (reference sequence). This CDR3 region has 15 residues. Trimming at V came to 4 bases and at J to 5 bases, leaving 11 bases not matched to a gene. CDR3 sequence: CASSNEAGGWNEQYF. The CDR3 coding sequence is TGTGCCAGCAGCAACGAGGCAGGGGGCTGGAACGAGCAGTACTTC.

CDR3 loop: CATSRGGMGNTEAFF. The CDR3 coding sequence is TGTGCCACCAGCAGAGGGGGGATGGGGAACACTGAAGCTTTCTTT. The J gene is TRBJ1-1, the V gene TRBV15; possibly TRBD1 for D (5 bases). The CDR3 totals 15 residues. The V end was cut by 1 base, the J end by 1 base, with 10 bases between. Germline V gene lookup returns CDR1 LNHNV and CDR2 YYDKDF (reference sequence). Together with reference TRBV15 and TRBJ1-1, the CDR3 gives the full variable domain: DAMVIQNPRYQVTQFGKPVTLSCSQTLNHNVMYWYQQKSSQAPKLLFHYYDKDFNNEADTPDNFQSRRPNTSFCFLDIRSPGLGDTAMYLCATSRGGMGNTEAFFGQGTRLTVV.

The chain joins TRBV5-1 to TRBJ2-2; TRBD1 might be the D (6 bases). With 4 bases removed from V and 7 bases from J, the gap between germline ends came to 14 bases. The CDR3 runs 14 residues. Germline values: CDR1 SGHRS, CDR2 YFSETQ. Written as DNA, the CDR3 is TGCGCCAGCAGCCCAGGGACAATGGGCGGGGAGCTGTTTTTT. Its translation: CASSPGTMGGELFF.

This clone was observed once. This chain joins TRBV4-1 and TRBJ2-2; D call uncertain. Germline V lookup: CDR1 MGHRA, CDR2 YSYEKL. The CDR3 loop spans 14 amino acids. With 2 bases removed from V and 1 base from J, the gap between germline ends came to 5 bases. CDR3 in amino acids: CASSQIGNTGELFF. The DNA of the CDR3 is TGCGCCAGCAGCCAAATCGGGAACACCGGGGAGCTGTTTTTT.

The chain has TRBV5-6 and TRBJ2-7; D gene ambiguous. V lost 0 bases and J 5 bases, leaving 9 bases between the germline ends. CDR3 size: 13 residues. CDR1 is SGHDT and CDR2 is YYEEEE in the germline V gene. In DNA, the CDR3 is TGTGCCAGCAGCTTGGGTCCTTCCAACGAGCAGTACTTC. Amino acids: CASSLGPSNEQYF.

The chain combines TRBV6-6 with TRBJ1-2; D possibly corresponds to TRBD1 (6 bases). Germline loops: CDR1 MNHNY, CDR2 SVGAGI (reference sequence). V was shortened by 6 bases and J by 3 bases, with 14 bases between the two germline ends. This CDR3 region has 14 residues. Here the CDR3 reads CASRRQDRDYGYTF. The CDR3 DNA sequence: TGTGCCAGCAGAAGACAGGACCGAGACTATGGCTACACCTTC.

This clone was observed many times. The rearrangement joins TRBV12-5 to TRBJ2-1, with D tentatively TRBD1 (6 bases). CDR1 is LGHNT and CDR2 is FRNRAP in the germline V gene. The CDR3 has 12 amino acids. Trimming took off 4 bases at V and 9 bases at J, with 10 bases between the two ends. CDR3 DNA sequence: TGTGCTAGTGGTTACTCCAGGGGTGAGCAGTTCTTC. It is translated as CASGYSRGEQFF.

This chain joins TRBV6-5 and TRBJ2-7; perhaps TRBD2 as D (6 bases). CDR3 length: 16 residues. Deletions cut 1 base from V and 5 bases from J, with 18 bases between. Germline CDR1 reads MNHEY; CDR2 reads SVGAGI. The CDR3 protein is CASSYLNWRDGDEQYF. The DNA for the CDR3 is TGTGCCAGCAGTTACTTGAACTGGCGGGATGGCGACGAGCAGTACTTC.

This clone turned up a few times. The chain is built from TRBV19 and TRBJ1-2, with D possibly being TRBD1 (5 bases). The CDR3 extends over 15 amino acids. The V gene's germline CDR1 is LNHDA and CDR2 SQIVND (reference sequence). Trimming cost V 3 bases and J 0 bases, with 11 bases left between them. CDR3 protein: CASSIAQAANYGYTF. In DNA form, the CDR3 reads TGTGCCAGTAGTATCGCACAGGCGGCTAACTATGGCTACACCTTC.

CDR3 loop: CASSGGAQGLNEQYF. The CDR3 DNA reads TGTGCCAGCAGTGGTGGGGCACAGGGTCTCAACGAGCAGTACTTC. The chain uses TRBV6-1 and TRBJ2-7; D may be TRBD1 (6 bases). CDR3 size: 15 residues. From germline, CDR1 is MNHNS and CDR2 SASEGT. V dropped 4 bases and J dropped 5 bases, with 18 bases sitting between them.

This clone showed up just a few times. The chain has TRBV25-1 and TRBJ1-2; a possible D gene is TRBD1 (6 bases). Germline lookup yields CDR1 MGHDK and CDR2 SYGVNS. Deletions cut 7 bases from V and 9 bases from J, with 15 bases between. CDR3 length: 12 amino acids. Here the CDR3 reads CASTGQPGSYTF. DNA of the CDR3: TGTGCCAGCACCGGACAGCCCGGGAGCTACACCTTC.

This clone was seen just once. The CDR3 protein is CASSIMGGSTDTQYF. In DNA form, the CDR3 reads TGTGCCAGTAGTATCATGGGAGGGAGCACAGATACGCAGTATTTT. The V gene is TRBV19, the J gene TRBJ2-3, with 7 bases matching TRBD2. Germline-derived CDR1 and CDR2 are LNHDA and SQIVND (reference sequence). The CDR3 consists of 15 residues. V shed 3 bases, J shed 0 bases, and the junction held 3 bases outside the gene matches.

About this clone itself: It may be a read error: a sequence one base away is much more abundant. This chain uses TRBV5-5 with TRBJ2-7; no reliable D call. This CDR3 is 12 amino acids long. Germline V gene sequence: CDR1 SGHKS, CDR2 YYEKEE (reference sequence). The CDR3 sequence: CAGSSPWDEQYF. The CDR3 DNA follows: TGTGCCGGCAGCTCCCCCTGGGACGAGCAGTACTTC.

V and J are TRBV4-3 and TRBJ2-5; unclear D gene. Trimming cost V 0 bases and J 5 bases, with 10 bases left between them. Per the germline V gene, CDR1 is LGHNA and CDR2 is YSLEER. This CDR3 contains 14 residues. CDR3 protein: CASSQEYTDETQYF. CDR3 nucleotides: TGCGCCAGCAGCCAAGAATACACAGACGAGACCCAGTACTTC.

The gene calls are TRBV19 and TRBJ2-1, with unresolved D. V lost 7 bases and J lost 1, with 8 bases in between. Germline V gene data show CDR1 as LNHDA and CDR2 as SQIVND (reference sequence). The CDR3 extends over 13 amino acids. CDR3 region: CASKTGSYNEQFF. The DNA for the CDR3 is TGTGCCAGTAAGACCGGGTCCTACAATGAGCAGTTCTTC.

The chain combines TRBV28 with TRBJ1-2; 8 bases agree with TRBD1. Germline-derived CDR1 and CDR2 are MDHEN and SYDVKM. Trimming cost V 10 bases and J 5 bases; bases outside gene matches: 12. The CDR3 is 14 residues long. The CDR3 loop reads CATRLQTGDYGYTF. CDR3 in DNA: TGTGCCACCAGACTTCAGACAGGGGATTATGGCTACACCTTC.

This clone was recorded a few times. V is TRBV7-2 and J is TRBJ1-2; D is perhaps TRBD1 (6 bases). Looked up from germline, CDR1 is SGHTA and CDR2 is FQGNSA. This CDR3 is built from 13 residues. Trimming left V 5 bases short and J 6 bases short, with 13 bases between. CDR3 bases: TGTGCCAGCAGCACCCGGGGGGCTGATGGCTACACCTTC. Translation: CASSTRGADGYTF.

The V and J genes are TRBV5-4 and TRBJ1-4, with TRBD1 as a possible D gene (5 bases). Germline V gives CDR1 SGHNT, CDR2 YYREEE (reference sequence). The length of the CDR3 is 14 residues. V lost 4 bases and J lost 6, with 13 bases in between. CDR3 region: CASSPGAAYEKLFF. The CDR3 DNA reads TGTGCCAGCAGCCCCGGGGCGGCCTATGAAAAACTGTTTTTT.

The chain uses TRBV10-3 and TRBJ1-2, with D tentatively TRBD1 (5 bases). Germline CDR1 ENHRY, CDR2 SYGVKD. The CDR3 spans 14 residues. Deletions cut 10 bases from V and 4 bases from J, with 19 bases between. As DNA, the CDR3 is TGTGCCACCCTCCGGGACCTAAGCGGCTATGGCTACACCTTC. Residues: CATLRDLSGYGYTF.

This clone turned up a few times. This chain links TRBV2 with TRBJ2-3; no definite D call. V lost 7 bases, J lost 0 bases, and 11 bases lay in between. The germline CDR1 and CDR2 sequences are SNHLY and FYNNEI. This CDR3 has 14 residues. The CDR3 DNA is TGTGCCAGCATTATGACCCGGAGCACAGATACGCAGTATTTT. Protein product: CASIMTRSTDTQYF.

The rearrangement uses TRBV5-1 and TRBJ2-1, with 14 nucleotides matching TRBD2. V shed 4 bases and J 7 bases; nucleotides not matched to a gene: 1. This CDR3 has 14 residues. CDR1 SGHRS and CDR2 YFSETQ come from the germline V gene. The CDR3 loop is CASSGLAGGNEQFF. The CDR3 coding sequence is TGCGCCAGCAGCGGACTAGCGGGAGGAAATGAGCAGTTCTTC. The full variable domain, rest sourced from reference TRBV5-1 and TRBJ2-1, is KAGVTQTPRYLIKTRGQQVTLSCSPISGHRSVSWYQQTPGQGLQFLFEYFSETQRNKGNFPGRFSGRQFSNSRSEMNVSTLELGDSALYLCASSGLAGGNEQFFGPGTRLTVL.

This clone was seen only once. V gene TRBV5-6 combines with J gene TRBJ1-2; D remains unclear. The germline CDR1 and CDR2 sequences are SGHDT and YYEEEE. V was cut by 0 bases and J by 2 bases, with 17 bases left in between. This CDR3 is built from 17 residues. The chain's CDR3 is CASSLGAKPWENYGYTF. The CDR3 coding sequence is TGTGCCAGCAGCTTGGGAGCTAAGCCTTGGGAAAACTATGGCTACACCTTC.

The chain is built from TRBV30 and TRBJ1-2; the D gene is possibly TRBD1 (6 bases). Trimming pared 8 bases from V and 4 bases from J, leaving 14 bases between. This CDR3 comprises 12 residues. Germline CDR1 and CDR2: GTSNPN and SVGIG (reference sequence). The CDR3 DNA sequence: TGTGCCGGTCAACAGGGTACCTATGGCTACACCTTC. It yields the protein CAGQQGTYGYTF.